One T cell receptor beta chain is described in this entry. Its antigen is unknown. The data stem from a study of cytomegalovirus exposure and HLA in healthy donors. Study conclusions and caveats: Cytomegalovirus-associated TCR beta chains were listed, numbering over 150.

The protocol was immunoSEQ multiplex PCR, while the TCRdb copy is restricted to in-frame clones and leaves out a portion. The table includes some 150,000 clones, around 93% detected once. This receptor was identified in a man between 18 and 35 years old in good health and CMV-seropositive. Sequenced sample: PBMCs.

CDR3 nucleotides: TGTGCCAGTACCCCCCGCGGGAGTGGGTACAATGAGCAGTTCTTC. Translation: CASTPRGSGYNEQFF. The chain links TRBV19 to TRBJ2-1; 7 bases map to TRBD2. The J segment lost 4 bases and the V segment lost 7 bases, leaving 10 bases of the junction unmatched. This CDR3 has 15 amino acids. Germline V lookup: CDR1 LNHDA, CDR2 SQIVND (reference sequence).